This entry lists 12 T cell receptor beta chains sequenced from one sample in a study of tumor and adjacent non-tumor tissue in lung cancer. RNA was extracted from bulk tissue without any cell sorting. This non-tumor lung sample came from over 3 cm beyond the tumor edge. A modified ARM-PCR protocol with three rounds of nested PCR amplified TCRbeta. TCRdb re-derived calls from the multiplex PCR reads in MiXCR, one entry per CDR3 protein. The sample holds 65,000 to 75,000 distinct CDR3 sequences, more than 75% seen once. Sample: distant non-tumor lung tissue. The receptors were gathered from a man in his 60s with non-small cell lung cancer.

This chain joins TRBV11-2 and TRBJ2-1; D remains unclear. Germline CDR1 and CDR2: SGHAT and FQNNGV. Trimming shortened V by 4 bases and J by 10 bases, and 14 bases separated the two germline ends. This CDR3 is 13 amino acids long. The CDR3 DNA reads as TGTGCCAGCAGCTACCAAGCGATTGCCGAGCAGTTCTTC. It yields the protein CASSYQAIAEQFF.

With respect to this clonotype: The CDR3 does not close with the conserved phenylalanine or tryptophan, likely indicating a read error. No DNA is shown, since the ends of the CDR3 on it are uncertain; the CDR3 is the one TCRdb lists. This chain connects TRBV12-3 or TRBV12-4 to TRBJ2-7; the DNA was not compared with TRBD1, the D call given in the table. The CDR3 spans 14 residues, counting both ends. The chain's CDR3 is CASTLGTGGSEQYL.

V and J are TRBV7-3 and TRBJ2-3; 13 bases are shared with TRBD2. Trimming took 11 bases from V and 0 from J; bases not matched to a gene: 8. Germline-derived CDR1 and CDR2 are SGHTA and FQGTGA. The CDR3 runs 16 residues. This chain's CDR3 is CAGNPGLAGSTDTQYF. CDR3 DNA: TGTGCCGGCAACCCGGGACTAGCGGGGAGCACAGATACGCAGTATTTT.

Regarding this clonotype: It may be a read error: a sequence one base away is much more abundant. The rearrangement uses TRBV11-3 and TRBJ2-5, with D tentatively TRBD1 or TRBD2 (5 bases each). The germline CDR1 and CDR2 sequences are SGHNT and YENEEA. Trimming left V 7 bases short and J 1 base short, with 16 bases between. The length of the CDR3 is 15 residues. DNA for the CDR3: TGTGCCAGCACGCATTCCGGGACCCTCCAAGAGACCCAGTACTTC. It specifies CASTHSGTLQETQYF.

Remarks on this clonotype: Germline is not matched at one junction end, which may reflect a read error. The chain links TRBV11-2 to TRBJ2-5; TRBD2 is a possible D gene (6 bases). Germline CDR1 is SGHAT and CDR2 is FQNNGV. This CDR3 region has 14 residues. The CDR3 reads CASSIDGGRETQYF. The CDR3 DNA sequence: TGTGCCAGCAGCATAGACGGGGGACGAGAGACCCAGTACTTC.

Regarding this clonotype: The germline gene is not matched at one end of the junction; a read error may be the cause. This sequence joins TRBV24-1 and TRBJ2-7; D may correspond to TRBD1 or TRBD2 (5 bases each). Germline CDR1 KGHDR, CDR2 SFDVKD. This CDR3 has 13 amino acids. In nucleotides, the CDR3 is TGTGTCACCGGTGTAGCGCAGGGTTACGAGCAGTACTTC. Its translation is CVTGVAQGYEQYF.

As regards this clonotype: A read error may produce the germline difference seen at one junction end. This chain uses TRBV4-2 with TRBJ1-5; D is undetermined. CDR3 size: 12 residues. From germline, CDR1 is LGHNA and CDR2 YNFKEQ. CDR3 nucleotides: TGTGCCAGCATCCAAGGCAATCAGCTCCAGCATTTT. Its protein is CASIQGNQLQHF.

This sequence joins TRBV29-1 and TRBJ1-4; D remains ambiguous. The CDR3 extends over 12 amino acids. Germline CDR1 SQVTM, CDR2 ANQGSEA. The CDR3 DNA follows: TGCACCTTAATGGACCTTAATGAAAAACTGTTTTTT. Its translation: CTLMDLNEKLFF.

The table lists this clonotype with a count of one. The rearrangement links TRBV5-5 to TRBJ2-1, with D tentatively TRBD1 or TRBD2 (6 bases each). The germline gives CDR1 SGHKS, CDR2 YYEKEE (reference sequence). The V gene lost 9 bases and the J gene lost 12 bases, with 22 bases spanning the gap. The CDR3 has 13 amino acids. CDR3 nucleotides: TGTGCCAACATCGGGGGCAGGGCCGATGGGCAGTTCTTC. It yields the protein CANIGGRADGQFF. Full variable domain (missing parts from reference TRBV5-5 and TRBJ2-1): DAGVTQSPTHLIKTRGQQVTLRCSPISGHKSVSWYQQVLGQGPQFIFQYYEKEERGRGNFPDRFSARQFPNYSSELNVNALLLGDSALYLCANIGGRADGQFFGPGTRLTVL.

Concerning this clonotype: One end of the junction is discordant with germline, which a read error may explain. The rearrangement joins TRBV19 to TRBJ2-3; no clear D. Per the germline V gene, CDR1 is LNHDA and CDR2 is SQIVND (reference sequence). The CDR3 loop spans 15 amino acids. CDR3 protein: CASSLLRTKSDRQYF. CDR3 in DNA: TGTGCCAGTAGTCTTTTGCGGACGAAATCAGATAGGCAGTATTTT.

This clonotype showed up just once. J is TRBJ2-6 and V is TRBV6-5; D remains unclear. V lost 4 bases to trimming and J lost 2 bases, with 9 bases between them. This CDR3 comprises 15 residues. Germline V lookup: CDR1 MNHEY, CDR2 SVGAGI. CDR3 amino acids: CASSLAETGANVLTF. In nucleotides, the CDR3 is TGTGCCAGCAGTTTAGCAGAGACTGGGGCCAACGTCCTGACTTTC.

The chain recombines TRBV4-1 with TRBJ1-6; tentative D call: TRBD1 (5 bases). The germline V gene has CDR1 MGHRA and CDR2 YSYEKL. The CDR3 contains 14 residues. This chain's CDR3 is CFSSTVTVNSPLHF. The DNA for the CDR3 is TGCTTCAGCTCGACCGTGACAGTGAATTCACCCCTCCACTTT.